The following is a T cell receptor beta chain sequence with its context. Trimming shortened V by 0 bases and J by 3 bases, and 12 bases separated the two germline ends. This CDR3 has 15 residues. Looked up from germline, CDR1 is MNHNS and CDR2 is SASEGT. Profiled with immunoSEQ multiplex PCR; TCRdb holds only in-frame clones, not every one. Of about 15,000 clones detected, approximately 80% appear once; the ten largest clones hold around 12%. This entry belongs to a study of technical replicates of blood from four donors. The sequenced material came from PBMCs. The TCR comes from a human donor in good health. This rearrangement joins TRBV6-1 to TRBJ2-7; possibly TRBD1 for D (6 bases). The CDR3, as DNA: TGTGCCAGCAGTGAAGCCAGGACAGCTTTCTACGAGCAGTACTTC. Its protein is CASSEARTAFYEQYF.